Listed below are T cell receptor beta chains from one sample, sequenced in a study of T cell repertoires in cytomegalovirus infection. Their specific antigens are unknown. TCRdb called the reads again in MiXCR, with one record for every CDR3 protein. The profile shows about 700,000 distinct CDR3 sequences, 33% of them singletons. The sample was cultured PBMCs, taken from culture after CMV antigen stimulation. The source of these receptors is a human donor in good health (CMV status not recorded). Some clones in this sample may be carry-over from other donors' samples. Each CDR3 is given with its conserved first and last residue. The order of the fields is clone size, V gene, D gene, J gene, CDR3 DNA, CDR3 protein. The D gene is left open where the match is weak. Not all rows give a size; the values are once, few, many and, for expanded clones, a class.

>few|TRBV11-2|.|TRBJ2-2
TGTGCCAGCAGCTTAGTGGCTAGCTACACCGGGGAGCTGTTTTTT
CASSLVASYTGELFF
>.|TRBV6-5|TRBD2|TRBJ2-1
TGTGCCAGCAACCTACTAGCGGCCTACAATGGGCAGTTCTTC
CASNLLAAYNGQFF
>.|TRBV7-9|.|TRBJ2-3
TGTGCCAGCGGGCGGGGGCGAAGCACAGATACGCAGTATTTT
CASGRGRSTDTQYF
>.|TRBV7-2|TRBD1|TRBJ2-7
TGTGCCAGCAGCTCGTCCGGGACAGGACGGTACGAGCAGTACTTC
CASSSSGTGRYEQYF
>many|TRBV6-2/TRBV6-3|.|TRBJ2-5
TGTGCCAGCGGCCAAAGAAAGCGGGAGACCCAGTACTTC
CASGQRKRETQYF
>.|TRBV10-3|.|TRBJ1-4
TGTGCCATCAGTGGGAGAAGTGAGGAAAAACTGTTTTTT
CAISGRSEEKLFF
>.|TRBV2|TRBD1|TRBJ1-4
TGTGCCAGCAGAACAGGGGGCTTTGAAAAACTGTTTTTT
CASRTGGFEKLFF
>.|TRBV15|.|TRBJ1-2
TGTGCCACCAGCAGAGATCTTTCAGGCAGACACGCTGGCTACACCTTC
CATSRDLSGRHAGYTF
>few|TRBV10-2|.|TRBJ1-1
TGCGCCAGCAGGGCCCGAAGGGAGAACACTGAAGCTTTCTTT
CASRARRENTEAFF
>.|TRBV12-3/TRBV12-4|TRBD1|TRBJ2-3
TGTGCCACCATCCGACAGGGGTTAGGTGATACGCAGTATTTT
CATIRQGLGDTQYF
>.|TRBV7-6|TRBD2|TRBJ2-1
TGTGCCAGCAGCTCCTCTAGCGGGGGAGGAGAGCAGTTCTTC
CASSSSSGGGEQFF
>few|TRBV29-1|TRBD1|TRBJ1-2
TGCAGCGTTACCAGGGGGCTTGATGGCTACACCTTC
CSVTRGLDGYTF
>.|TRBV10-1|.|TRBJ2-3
TGCGCCAGCAGTGAGTCCGGACTTGGCGATACGCAGTATTTT
CASSESGLGDTQYF
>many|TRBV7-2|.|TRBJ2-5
TGTGCCAGCAGCTGGGGGTCTCCCCAAGAGACCCAGTACTTC
CASSWGSPQETQYF
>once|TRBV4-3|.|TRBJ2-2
TGCGCCAGCAGCCCACTAGGGGGGTTACACACCGGGGAGCTGTTTTTT
CASSPLGGLHTGELFF
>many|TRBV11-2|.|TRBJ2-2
TGTGCCAGCAGCCCTTCCAACACCGGGGAGCTGTTTTTT
CASSPSNTGELFF
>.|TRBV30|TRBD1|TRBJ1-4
TGTGCCTGGAGCGCCGGGACAGGAGATGAAAAACTGTTTTTT
CAWSAGTGDEKLFF
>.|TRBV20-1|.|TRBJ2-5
TGCAGTGCTAGAGACCGTCGGGTCCCACTGACCCAGTACTTC
CSARDRRVPLTQYF
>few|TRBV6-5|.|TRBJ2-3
TGTGCCAGCAATACACTAGTGTCGAATACGCAGTATTTT
CASNTLVSNTQYF
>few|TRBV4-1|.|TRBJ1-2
TGTGCCAGCAGCCAAGATATCCGGGGGGATAATGGCTACACCTTC
CASSQDIRGDNGYTF
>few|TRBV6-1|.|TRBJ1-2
TGTGCCAGCATCCAGGAGAGGGTTCGGAGTTTTGATGGCTACACCTTC
CASIQERVRSFDGYTF
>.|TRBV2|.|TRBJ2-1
TGTGCCAGCAGTGAAGAGGGTATCAGGTTCAATGAGCAGTTCTTC
CASSEEGIRFNEQFF
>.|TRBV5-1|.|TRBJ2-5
TGCGCCAGCAGCTTGTCGGCCGGGGTGGGTGAGACCCAGTACTTC
CASSLSAGVGETQYF
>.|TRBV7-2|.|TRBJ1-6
TGTGCCAGCAGCCCCCGGGTGGGGCCCCGTTCACCCCTCCACTTT
CASSPRVGPRSPLHF
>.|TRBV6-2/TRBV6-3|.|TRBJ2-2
TGTGCCAGCAGTTACTCGGTTCGGGACGCAACCTCCACCGGGGAGCTGTTTTTT
CASSYSVRDATSTGELFF
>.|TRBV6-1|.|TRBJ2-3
TGTGCCAGCAGTGGACCCCGAGATACGCAGTATTTT
CASSGPRDTQYF
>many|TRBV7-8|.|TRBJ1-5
TGTGCCAGCAGCTTAGGCAGGGTAGACAATCAGCCCCAGCATTTT
CASSLGRVDNQPQHF
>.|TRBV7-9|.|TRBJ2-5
TGTGTCGTCCCCCTTAGGGCCCAAGAGACCCAGTACTTC
CVVPLRAQETQYF
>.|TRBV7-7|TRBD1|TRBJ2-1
TGTGCCAGTTCGGGACAGATAAACAATGAGCAGTTCTTC
CASSGQINNEQFF
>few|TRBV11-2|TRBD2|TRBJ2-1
TGTGCCAGCAGCTCTGATACTTGGGGCGGGAGAGGGGACAATGAGCAGTTCTTC
CASSSDTWGGRGDNEQFF
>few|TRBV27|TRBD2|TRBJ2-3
TGTGCCAGCAGTCCCCTAGCGGGACGTAGATTTAGCACAGATACGCAGTATTTT
CASSPLAGRRFSTDTQYF
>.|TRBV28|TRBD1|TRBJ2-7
TGTGCCAGCACCCTCGGCGGGGACAGGTCCTACGAGCAGTACTTC
CASTLGGDRSYEQYF
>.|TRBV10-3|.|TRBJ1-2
TGTGCCATCAGGTCAGGGGAACGCTATGGCTACACCTTC
CAIRSGERYGYTF
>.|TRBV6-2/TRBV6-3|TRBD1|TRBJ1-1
TGTGCCAGCAGTAACCCTGGACAGGGGAACACTGAAGCTTTCTTT
CASSNPGQGNTEAFF
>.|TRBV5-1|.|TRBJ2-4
TGCGCCAGCAGCTTGCATACCGACAGAGTCATTCAGTACTTC
CASSLHTDRVIQYF
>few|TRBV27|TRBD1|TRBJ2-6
TGTGCCAGCAGTACCTACAGGGGGACCCTACAGTCGCTTAGCTCTGGGGCCAACGTCCTGACTTTC
CASSTYRGTLQSLSSGANVLTF
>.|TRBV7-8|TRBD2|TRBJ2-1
TGTGCCAGCAGTCCTCTCGGGGGGGCTAGCTTGTACAATGAGCAGTTCTTC
CASSPLGGASLYNEQFF
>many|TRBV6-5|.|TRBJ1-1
TGTGCCAGCAGTTACTCGGGGGCTTACACTGAAGCTTTCTTT
CASSYSGAYTEAFF
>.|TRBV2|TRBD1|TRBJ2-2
TGTGCCAGCATAAAGGACAGGGGTTTCTCCGGGGAGCTGTTTTTT
CASIKDRGFSGELFF
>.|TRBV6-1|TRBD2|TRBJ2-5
TGTGCCAGCAGCGACAGCGGGGGATCACAAGAGACCCAGTACTTC
CASSDSGGSQETQYF
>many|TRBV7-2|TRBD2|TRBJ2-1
TGTGCCAGCAGCATAGCGGGAGGGCCGAACAATGAGCAGTTCTTC
CASSIAGGPNNEQFF
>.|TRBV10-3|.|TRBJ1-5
TGTGCCATCAGTGCGGGGAGGGATAGCAATCAGCCCCAGCATTTT
CAISAGRDSNQPQHF
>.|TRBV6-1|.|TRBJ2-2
TGTGCCAGCAGAGACAGCGGAAACACCGGGGAGCTGTTTTTT
CASRDSGNTGELFF
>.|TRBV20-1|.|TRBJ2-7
TGCAGTGCTAGAGATCAGTGGAAAGTTCAGGGGCCGGGGGTTCGCGAGCAGTACTTC
CSARDQWKVQGPGVREQYF
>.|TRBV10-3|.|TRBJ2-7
TGTGCCATCAGTGAGGGGCGGGGCCCCTACGAGCAGTACTTC
CAISEGRGPYEQYF
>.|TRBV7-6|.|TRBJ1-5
TGTGCCAGCAGTTACGGCCGGGTAGGGCCCCAGCATTTT
CASSYGRVGPQHF
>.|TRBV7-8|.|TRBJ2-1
TGTGCCAGCAGCTTACAGGGCCGGGACTCCTATTCGTTCTTC
CASSLQGRDSYSFF
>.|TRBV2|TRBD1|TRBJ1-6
TGTGCCAGCGGGGGACAGTCTAATTCACCCCTCCACTTT
CASGGQSNSPLHF
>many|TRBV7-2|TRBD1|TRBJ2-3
TGTGCCAGCAGCATGGACAGGGTCGGAATGTATACGCAGTATTTT
CASSMDRVGMYTQYF
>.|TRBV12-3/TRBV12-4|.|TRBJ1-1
TGTGCCAGCAGAACAGGAGGCATAGCTTTCTTT
CASRTGGIAFF
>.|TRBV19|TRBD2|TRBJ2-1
TGTGCCAGTATGAGAGTTGGACTGGGGGGGGAGCAGTTCTTC
CASMRVGLGGEQFF
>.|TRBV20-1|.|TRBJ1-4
TGCAGTGCTAACTCGGAAACAGGAGATGAAAAACTGTTTTTT
CSANSETGDEKLFF
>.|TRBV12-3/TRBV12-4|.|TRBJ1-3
TGTGCCAGCAGTTTGTCTAGTAACACCATATATTTT
CASSLSSNTIYF